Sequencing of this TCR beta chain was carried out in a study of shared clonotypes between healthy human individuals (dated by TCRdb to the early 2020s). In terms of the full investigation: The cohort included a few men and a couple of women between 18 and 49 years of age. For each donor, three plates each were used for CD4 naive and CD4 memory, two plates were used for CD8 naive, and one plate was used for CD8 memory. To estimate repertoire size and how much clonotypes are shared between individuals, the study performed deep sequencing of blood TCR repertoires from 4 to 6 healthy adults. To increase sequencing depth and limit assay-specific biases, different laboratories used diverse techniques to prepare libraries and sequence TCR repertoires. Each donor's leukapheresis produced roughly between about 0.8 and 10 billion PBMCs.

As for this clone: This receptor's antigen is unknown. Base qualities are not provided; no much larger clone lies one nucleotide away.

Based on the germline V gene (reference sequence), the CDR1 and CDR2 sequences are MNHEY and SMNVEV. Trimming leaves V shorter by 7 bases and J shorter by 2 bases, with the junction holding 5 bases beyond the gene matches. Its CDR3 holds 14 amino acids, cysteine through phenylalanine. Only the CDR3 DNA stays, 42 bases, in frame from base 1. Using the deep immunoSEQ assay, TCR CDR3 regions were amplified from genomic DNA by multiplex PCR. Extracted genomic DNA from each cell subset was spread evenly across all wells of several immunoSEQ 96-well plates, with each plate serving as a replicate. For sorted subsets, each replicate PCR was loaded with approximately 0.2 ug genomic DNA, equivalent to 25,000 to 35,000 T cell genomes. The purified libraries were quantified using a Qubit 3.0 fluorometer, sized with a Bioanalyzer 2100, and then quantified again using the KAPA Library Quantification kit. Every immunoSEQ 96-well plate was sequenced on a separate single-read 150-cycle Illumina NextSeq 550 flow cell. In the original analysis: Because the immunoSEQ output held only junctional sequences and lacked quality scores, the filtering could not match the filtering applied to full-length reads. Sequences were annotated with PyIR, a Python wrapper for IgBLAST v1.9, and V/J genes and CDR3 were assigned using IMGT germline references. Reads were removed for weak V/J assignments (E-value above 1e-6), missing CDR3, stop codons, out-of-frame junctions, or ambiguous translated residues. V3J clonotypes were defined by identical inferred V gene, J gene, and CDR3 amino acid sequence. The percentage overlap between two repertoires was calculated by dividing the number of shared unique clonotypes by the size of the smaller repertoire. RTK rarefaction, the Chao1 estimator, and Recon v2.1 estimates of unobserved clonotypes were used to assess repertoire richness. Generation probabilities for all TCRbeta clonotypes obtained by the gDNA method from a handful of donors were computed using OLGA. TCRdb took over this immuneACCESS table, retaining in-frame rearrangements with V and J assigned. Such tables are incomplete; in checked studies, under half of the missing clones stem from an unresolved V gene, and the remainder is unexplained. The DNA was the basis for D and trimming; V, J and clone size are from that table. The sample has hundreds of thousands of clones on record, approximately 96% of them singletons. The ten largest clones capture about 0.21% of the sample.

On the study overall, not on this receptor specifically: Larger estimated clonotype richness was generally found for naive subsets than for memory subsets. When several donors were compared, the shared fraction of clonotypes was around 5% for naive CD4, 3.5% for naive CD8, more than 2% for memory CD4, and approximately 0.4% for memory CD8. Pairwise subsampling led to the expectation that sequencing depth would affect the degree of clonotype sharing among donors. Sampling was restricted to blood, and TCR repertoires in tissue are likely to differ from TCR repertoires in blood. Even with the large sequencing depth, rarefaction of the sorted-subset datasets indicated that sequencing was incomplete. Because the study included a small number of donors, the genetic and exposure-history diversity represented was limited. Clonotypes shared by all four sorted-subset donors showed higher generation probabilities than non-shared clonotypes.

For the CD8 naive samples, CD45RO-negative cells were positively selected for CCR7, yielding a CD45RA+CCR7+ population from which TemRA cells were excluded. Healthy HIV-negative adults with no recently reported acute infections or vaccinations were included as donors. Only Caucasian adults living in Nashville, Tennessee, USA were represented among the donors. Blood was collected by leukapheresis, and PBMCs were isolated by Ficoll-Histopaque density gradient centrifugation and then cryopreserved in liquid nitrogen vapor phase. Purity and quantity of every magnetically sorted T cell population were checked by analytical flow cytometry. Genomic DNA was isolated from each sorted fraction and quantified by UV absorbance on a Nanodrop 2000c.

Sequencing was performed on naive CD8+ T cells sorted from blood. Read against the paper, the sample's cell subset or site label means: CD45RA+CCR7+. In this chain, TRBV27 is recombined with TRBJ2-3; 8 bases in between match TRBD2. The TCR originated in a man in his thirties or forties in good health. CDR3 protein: CASKAGVATDTQYF. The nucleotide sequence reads TGTGCCAGCAAAGCGGGAGTGGCCACAGATACGCAGTATTTT.